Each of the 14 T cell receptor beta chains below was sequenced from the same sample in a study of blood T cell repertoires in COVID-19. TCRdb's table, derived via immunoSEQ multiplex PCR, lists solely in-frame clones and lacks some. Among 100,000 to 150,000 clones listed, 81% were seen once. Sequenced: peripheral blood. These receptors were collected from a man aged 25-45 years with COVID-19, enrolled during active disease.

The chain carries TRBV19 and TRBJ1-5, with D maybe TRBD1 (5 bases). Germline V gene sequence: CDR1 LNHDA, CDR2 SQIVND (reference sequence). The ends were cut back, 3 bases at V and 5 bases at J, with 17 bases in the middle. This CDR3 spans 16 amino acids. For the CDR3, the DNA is TGTGCCAGTAGTATGGGTTGGGATAAGGGGCATCAGCCCCAGCATTTT. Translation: CASSMGWDKGHQPQHF.

The chain's CDR3 is CASSYDPTGGRIDSNQPQHF. The CDR3 coding sequence is TGTGCCAGCAGCTATGACCCGACAGGGGGACGCATTGATAGCAATCAGCCCCAGCATTTT. The genes are TRBV6-2 or TRBV6-3 and TRBJ1-5, with 9 positions matching TRBD1. The CDR3 runs 20 residues. V was clipped by 6 bases and J by 0 bases; unmatched bases: 18. Germline-derived CDR1 and CDR2 are MNHEY and SVGEGT.

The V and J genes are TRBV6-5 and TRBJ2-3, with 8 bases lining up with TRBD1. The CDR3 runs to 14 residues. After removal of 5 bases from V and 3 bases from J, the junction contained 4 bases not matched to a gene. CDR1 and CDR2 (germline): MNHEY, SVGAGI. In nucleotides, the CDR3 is TGTGCCAGCAGTCCGACAGGGGAGACAGATACGCAGTATTTT. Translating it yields CASSPTGETDTQYF.

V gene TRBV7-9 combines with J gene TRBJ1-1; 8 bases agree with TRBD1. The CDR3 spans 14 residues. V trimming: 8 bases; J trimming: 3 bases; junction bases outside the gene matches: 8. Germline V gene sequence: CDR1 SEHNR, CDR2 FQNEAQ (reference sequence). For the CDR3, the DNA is TGTGCCAGCGATAGGACAGGGTACTACACTGAAGCTTTCTTT. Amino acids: CASDRTGYYTEAFF.

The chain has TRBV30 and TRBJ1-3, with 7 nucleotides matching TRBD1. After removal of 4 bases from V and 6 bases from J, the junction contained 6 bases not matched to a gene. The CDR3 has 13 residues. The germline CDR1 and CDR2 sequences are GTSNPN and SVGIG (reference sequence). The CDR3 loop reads CAWTGGSENTIYF. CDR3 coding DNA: TGTGCCTGGACAGGGGGTTCGGAAAACACCATATATTTT.

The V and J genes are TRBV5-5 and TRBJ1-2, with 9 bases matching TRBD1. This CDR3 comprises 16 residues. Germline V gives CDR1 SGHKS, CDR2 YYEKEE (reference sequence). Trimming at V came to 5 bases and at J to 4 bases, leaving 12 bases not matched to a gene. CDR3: CASRRDRDVVPYGYTF. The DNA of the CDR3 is TGTGCCAGCAGGCGGGACAGGGATGTGGTCCCCTATGGCTACACCTTC.

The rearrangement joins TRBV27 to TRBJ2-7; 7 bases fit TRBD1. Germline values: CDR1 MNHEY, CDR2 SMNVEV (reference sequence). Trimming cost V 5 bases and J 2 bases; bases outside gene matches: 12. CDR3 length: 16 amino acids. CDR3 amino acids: CASSVDPSGTAYEQYF. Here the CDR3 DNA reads TGTGCCAGCAGTGTAGATCCCTCCGGGACAGCCTACGAGCAGTACTTC.

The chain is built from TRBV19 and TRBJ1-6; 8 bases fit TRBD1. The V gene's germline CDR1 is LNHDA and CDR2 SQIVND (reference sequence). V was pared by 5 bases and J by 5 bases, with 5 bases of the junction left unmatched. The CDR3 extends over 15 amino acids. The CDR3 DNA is TGTGCCAGTAGTCCCCGGGACAGGAATAATTCACCCCTCCACTTT. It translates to CASSPRDRNNSPLHF.

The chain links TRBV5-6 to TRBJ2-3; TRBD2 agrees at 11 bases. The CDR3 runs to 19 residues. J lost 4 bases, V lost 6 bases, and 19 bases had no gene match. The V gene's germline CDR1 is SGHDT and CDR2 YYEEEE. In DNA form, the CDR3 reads TGTGCCAGCACCGACTACGGGACTAGCGGCAGAAGGGGAGCAGATACGCAGTATTTT. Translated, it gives CASTDYGTSGRRGADTQYF.

The CDR3: CASGGGYTGELFF. CDR3 DNA: TGTGCCAGCGGGGGAGGGTACACCGGGGAGCTGTTTTTT. The rearrangement uses TRBV28 and TRBJ2-2; 7 bases are shared with TRBD2. Trimming removed 8 bases from V and 3 bases from J; junction bases left unmatched: 3. This CDR3 spans 13 amino acids. The V gene's germline CDR1 is MDHEN and CDR2 SYDVKM.

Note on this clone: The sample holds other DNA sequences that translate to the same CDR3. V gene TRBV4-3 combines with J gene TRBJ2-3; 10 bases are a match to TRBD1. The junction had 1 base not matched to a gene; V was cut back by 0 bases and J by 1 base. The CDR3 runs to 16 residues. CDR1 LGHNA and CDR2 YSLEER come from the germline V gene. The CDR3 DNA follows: TGCGCCAGCAGCCAAGAGGGGACAGGGGGCACAGATACGCAGTATTTT. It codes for CASSQEGTGGTDTQYF.

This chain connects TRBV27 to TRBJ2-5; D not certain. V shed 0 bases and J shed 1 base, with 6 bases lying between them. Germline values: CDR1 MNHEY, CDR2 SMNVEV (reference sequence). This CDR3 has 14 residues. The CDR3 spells CASSLSPVQETQYF. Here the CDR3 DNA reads TGTGCCAGCAGTTTATCGCCGGTCCAAGAGACCCAGTACTTC.

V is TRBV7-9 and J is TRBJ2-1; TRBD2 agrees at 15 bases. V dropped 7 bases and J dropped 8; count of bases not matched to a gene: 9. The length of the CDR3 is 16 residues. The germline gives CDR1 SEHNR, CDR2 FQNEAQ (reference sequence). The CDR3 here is CASTPGTSGGMDEQFF. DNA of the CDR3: TGTGCCAGCACCCCCGGGACTAGCGGGGGGATGGATGAGCAGTTCTTC.

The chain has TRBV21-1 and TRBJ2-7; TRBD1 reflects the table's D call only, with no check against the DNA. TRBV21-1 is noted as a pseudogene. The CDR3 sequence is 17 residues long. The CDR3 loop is CASSAPLMAGPPYEQYF. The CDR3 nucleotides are TGTGCCAGCAGCGCCCCTCTGATGGCAGGTCCCCCCTACGAGCAGTACTTC.